This T cell receptor beta chain emerged from a study of a mutant IDH1 vaccine in newly diagnosed glioma. Overall study: Sex distribution of treated patients was about 62% male and 37.5% female; mean age was 40.4 years. It was radiotherapy, temozolomide, or both that patients received previously, with most receiving both.

Described time point: baseline, week 1 (first vaccination visit). Regarding treatment: pre-vaccination baseline after standard-of-care therapy. This clone was counted a single time. Trimming removed 6 bases from V and 7 bases from J, with 7 bases in between. The length of the CDR3 is 11 residues. Germline CDR1 and CDR2: LGHNT and FRNRAP. Here immunoSEQ multiplex PCR was the method, and the copy in TCRdb shows in-frame clones only, minus some. Among 20,000 to 25,000 clones, roughly nine tenths were seen once, and the ten largest hold roughly 9.2%. This chain connects TRBV12-5 to TRBJ2-1; D is uncertain. The sequence was obtained from a man under 40 with glioma. The source material was PBMCs, sampled from a glioma patient treated with radiotherapy, temozolomide or both. In DNA, the CDR3 is TGTGCTAGTGGGGCCTTAAATGAGCAGTTCTTC. As protein: CASGALNEQFF.